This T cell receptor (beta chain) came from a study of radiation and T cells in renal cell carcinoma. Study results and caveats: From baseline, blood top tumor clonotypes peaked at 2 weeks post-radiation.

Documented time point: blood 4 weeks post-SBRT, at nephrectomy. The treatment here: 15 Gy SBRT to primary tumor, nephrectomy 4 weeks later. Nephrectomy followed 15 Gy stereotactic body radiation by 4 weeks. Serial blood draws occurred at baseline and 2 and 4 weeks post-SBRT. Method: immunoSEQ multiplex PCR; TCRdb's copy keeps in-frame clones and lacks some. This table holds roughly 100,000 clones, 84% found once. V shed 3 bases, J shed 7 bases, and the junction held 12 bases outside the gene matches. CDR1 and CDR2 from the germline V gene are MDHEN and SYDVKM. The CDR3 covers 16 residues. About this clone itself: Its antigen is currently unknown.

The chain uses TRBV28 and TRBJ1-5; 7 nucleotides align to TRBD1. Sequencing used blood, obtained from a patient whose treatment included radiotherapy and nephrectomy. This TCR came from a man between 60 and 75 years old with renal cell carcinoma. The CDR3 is CASSFNLGTARQPQHF. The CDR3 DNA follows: TGTGCCAGCAGTTTCAATTTAGGGACAGCCCGGCAGCCCCAGCATTTT.